The rows below give T cell receptor beta chains drawn from one sample of a study of T-cell memory formation after mild COVID-19. One entry per CDR3 protein, called by TCRdb with MiXCR from the 5' RACE reads. Seen here are 450,000 to 700,000 distinct CDR3 sequences, roughly 18% observed once, and the top ten hold around 11%. Sequencing input: PBMCs or a T cell subset sorted from them (not recorded which). The receptors here all came from an adult woman who had mild COVID-19 (a few samples of this study predate the infection). Cell type and time point are not known. Each CDR3 is given with its conserved first and last residue. D genes are given only for firm matches. The listing skips clone size in some rows; elsewhere it reads once, few, many or a size class.

J gene: TRBJ1-5
D gene: -
clone size: -
V gene: TRBV3-1
CDR3 DNA: TGTGCCAGCAGCCAAGAGCGGGGGAATCAGCCCCAGCATTTT
CDR3 protein: CASSQERGNQPQHF

J gene: TRBJ2-3
D gene: -
clone size: -
V gene: TRBV6-5
CDR3 DNA: TGTGCCAGCAGTTATGAAGGGAGAGCCAACGCGCAGTATTTT
CDR3 protein: CASSYEGRANAQYF

J gene: TRBJ1-1
D gene: -
clone size: few
V gene: TRBV15
CDR3 DNA: TGTGCCACCAGCTCAGGGCTCAGATACGCTGAAGCTTTCTTT
CDR3 protein: CATSSGLRYAEAFF

J gene: TRBJ2-7
D gene: TRBD2
clone size: -
V gene: TRBV12-3/TRBV12-4
CDR3 DNA: TGTGCCAGCAACATCGGGGGGGGCGAGCAGTACTTC
CDR3 protein: CASNIGGGEQYF

J gene: TRBJ1-2
D gene: -
clone size: -
V gene: TRBV30
CDR3 DNA: TGTGCCTGGAGCCCCGGGAGGCTCTATGGCTACACCTTC
CDR3 protein: CAWSPGRLYGYTF

J gene: TRBJ2-7
D gene: TRBD2
clone size: many
V gene: TRBV28
CDR3 DNA: TGTGCCAGCAGTTTATGGGCGGGAGCAACGGAGGAGCAGTACTTC
CDR3 protein: CASSLWAGATEEQYF

J gene: TRBJ1-1
D gene: TRBD1
clone size: -
V gene: TRBV30
CDR3 DNA: TGTGCCTGGTTGGGACAGTTGAACACTGAAGCTTTCTTT
CDR3 protein: CAWLGQLNTEAFF

J gene: TRBJ2-1
D gene: TRBD2
clone size: few
V gene: TRBV30
CDR3 DNA: TGTGCCTGGAGCCGGGGACTAGCGGGAGGGGGCCAGTTCTTC
CDR3 protein: CAWSRGLAGGGQFF

J gene: TRBJ1-1
D gene: -
clone size: -
V gene: TRBV7-2
CDR3 DNA: TGTGCCAGCAGCTTATTTGCCACGTCTCCTGAAGCTTTCTTT
CDR3 protein: CASSLFATSPEAFF

J gene: TRBJ2-3
D gene: TRBD2
clone size: -
V gene: TRBV28
CDR3 DNA: TGTGCCAGCAGCATCTGGCGGGAGGGCACAGATACGCAGTATTTT
CDR3 protein: CASSIWREGTDTQYF

J gene: TRBJ1-6
D gene: -
clone size: few
V gene: TRBV6-6
CDR3 DNA: TGTGCCAGCAGCCGGGACACTCAGAATTCACCCCTCCACTTT
CDR3 protein: CASSRDTQNSPLHF

J gene: TRBJ2-1
D gene: -
clone size: few
V gene: TRBV4-2
CDR3 DNA: TGTGCCAGCAGCCAAGACTCCCAGGGGCACACCCTGCAGTTCTTC
CDR3 protein: CASSQDSQGHTLQFF

J gene: TRBJ2-1
D gene: -
clone size: many
V gene: TRBV20-1
CDR3 DNA: TGCAGTGCTAGAGGAGGGGGGCCCCTCTACAATGAGCAGTTCTTC
CDR3 protein: CSARGGGPLYNEQFF

J gene: TRBJ2-2
D gene: -
clone size: few
V gene: TRBV6-4
CDR3 DNA: TGTGCCAGAAAACACCGACAGTTTAGAGACACCGGGGAGCTGTTTTTT
CDR3 protein: CARKHRQFRDTGELFF

J gene: TRBJ1-2
D gene: -
clone size: few
V gene: TRBV11-2
CDR3 DNA: TGTGCCAGCAGCTTAACCCATGGCTACACCTTC
CDR3 protein: CASSLTHGYTF

J gene: TRBJ2-2
D gene: -
clone size: -
V gene: TRBV7-8
CDR3 DNA: TGTGCCAGCAGCTCCTCGACAGGTTCTATCGGGGAGCTGTTTTTT
CDR3 protein: CASSSSTGSIGELFF

J gene: TRBJ2-5
D gene: -
clone size: few
V gene: TRBV2
CDR3 DNA: TGTGCCAGCAGTGAAAGGCGAGCCCTCAAGGGAGAGACCCAGTACTTC
CDR3 protein: CASSERRALKGETQYF

J gene: TRBJ1-2
D gene: -
clone size: -
V gene: TRBV6-2/TRBV6-3
CDR3 DNA: TGTGCCAGCAGTTACGGCGGGCTGAATGGCTACACCTTC
CDR3 protein: CASSYGGLNGYTF

J gene: TRBJ2-7
D gene: -
clone size: -
V gene: TRBV6-5
CDR3 DNA: TGTGCCAGCAGTTACTCCAGGGACATCAACGAGCAGTACTTC
CDR3 protein: CASSYSRDINEQYF

J gene: TRBJ2-7
D gene: -
clone size: few
V gene: TRBV6-1
CDR3 DNA: TGTGCCAGCAGTGAAAGGGTGGGCGAGCAGTACTTC
CDR3 protein: CASSERVGEQYF

J gene: TRBJ2-7
D gene: TRBD2
clone size: -
V gene: TRBV5-6
CDR3 DNA: TGTGCCAGCAGTGCACTTCCGGGACTAGCGGGGGTGAACTCCTACGAGCAGTACTTC
CDR3 protein: CASSALPGLAGVNSYEQYF

J gene: TRBJ1-1
D gene: -
clone size: -
V gene: TRBV7-9
CDR3 DNA: TGTGCCAGCAGCCCGTACGTGACTGAAGCTTTCTTT
CDR3 protein: CASSPYVTEAFF

J gene: TRBJ2-2
D gene: -
clone size: -
V gene: TRBV7-2
CDR3 DNA: TGTGCCAGCAGCCCGGGGTACGCGAACACCGGGGAGCTGTTTTTT
CDR3 protein: CASSPGYANTGELFF

J gene: TRBJ1-1
D gene: -
clone size: -
V gene: TRBV6-5
CDR3 DNA: TGTGCCAGCAGTTACTCAGGGCCTGGGGGAGCTTTCTTT
CDR3 protein: CASSYSGPGGAFF

J gene: TRBJ2-5
D gene: -
clone size: few
V gene: TRBV18
CDR3 DNA: TGTGCCAGCTCACCTGCGGGTATCGCAGAGACCCAGTACTTC
CDR3 protein: CASSPAGIAETQYF

J gene: TRBJ2-6
D gene: -
clone size: once
V gene: TRBV20-1
CDR3 DNA: TGCAGTGCTAGATGGGATCCCTCTGGGGCCAACGTCCTGACTTTC
CDR3 protein: CSARWDPSGANVLTF

J gene: TRBJ2-1
D gene: TRBD1
clone size: -
V gene: TRBV5-1
CDR3 DNA: TGCGCCAGCAGCTTGACAGGGGATTACAATGAGCAGTTCTTC
CDR3 protein: CASSLTGDYNEQFF

J gene: TRBJ1-4
D gene: -
clone size: few
V gene: TRBV20-1
CDR3 DNA: TGCAGTGCTAGAGACGCGGGGAGGACTAATGAAAAACTGTTTTTT
CDR3 protein: CSARDAGRTNEKLFF

J gene: TRBJ1-5
D gene: TRBD1
clone size: few
V gene: TRBV7-9
CDR3 DNA: TGTGCCAGCAGCTTCTGGGACAGGGGGGATTCCCAGCCCCAGCATTTT
CDR3 protein: CASSFWDRGDSQPQHF

J gene: TRBJ2-1
D gene: -
clone size: -
V gene: TRBV3-1
CDR3 DNA: TGTGCCAGCAGCCAAGAGCATGAGCAGTTCTTC
CDR3 protein: CASSQEHEQFF

J gene: TRBJ2-3
D gene: TRBD2
clone size: few
V gene: TRBV20-1
CDR3 DNA: TGCAGTGCTCCTAGCGGGGGGGGACCAGATACGCAGTATTTT
CDR3 protein: CSAPSGGGPDTQYF

J gene: TRBJ2-3
D gene: TRBD2
clone size: -
V gene: TRBV5-6
CDR3 DNA: TGTGCCAGCAGCTTGGACCGGGGAGGGTCAGATACGCAGTATTTT
CDR3 protein: CASSLDRGGSDTQYF

J gene: TRBJ1-5
D gene: -
clone size: many
V gene: TRBV5-1
CDR3 DNA: TGCGCCAGCAGCTTGGATGGGACCCCTTTGACGCCCCAGCATTTT
CDR3 protein: CASSLDGTPLTPQHF

J gene: TRBJ2-3
D gene: TRBD1
clone size: -
V gene: TRBV24-1
CDR3 DNA: TGTGCCACCAGTGACCTCGACTCGACAGGGGGTAGCACAGATACGCAGTATTTT
CDR3 protein: CATSDLDSTGGSTDTQYF

J gene: TRBJ2-3
D gene: TRBD2
clone size: -
V gene: TRBV7-9
CDR3 DNA: TGTGCCAGCGGGCGACTAGCGGGACTAGATACGCAGTATTTT
CDR3 protein: CASGRLAGLDTQYF

J gene: TRBJ1-2
D gene: TRBD1
clone size: few
V gene: TRBV25-1
CDR3 DNA: TGTGCCAGCAGTCCCGGACAAGGGGGCGCGGAAGGCTACACCTTC
CDR3 protein: CASSPGQGGAEGYTF

J gene: TRBJ1-1
D gene: TRBD1
clone size: -
V gene: TRBV10-3
CDR3 DNA: TGTGCCATCAGTGAGTTAGACAGGGCGAAGGCTGAAGCTTTCTTT
CDR3 protein: CAISELDRAKAEAFF

J gene: TRBJ2-2
D gene: -
clone size: -
V gene: TRBV4-1
CDR3 DNA: TGCGCCAGCAGCCAAGAGAGAGGGCCCGCCGGGGAGCTGTTTTTT
CDR3 protein: CASSQERGPAGELFF

J gene: TRBJ1-2
D gene: -
clone size: few
V gene: TRBV2
CDR3 DNA: TGTGCCAGCAGTGAAAGTCACTCCGGGGGGGGCTATGGCTACACCTTC
CDR3 protein: CASSESHSGGGYGYTF

J gene: TRBJ2-3
D gene: -
clone size: -
V gene: TRBV4-1
CDR3 DNA: TGCGCCAGCAGCCAAGATCTATCAGATACGCAGTATTTT
CDR3 protein: CASSQDLSDTQYF

J gene: TRBJ1-2
D gene: -
clone size: once
V gene: TRBV10-3
CDR3 DNA: TGTGCCATCAGATTGGGGTCCTATGGCTACACCTTC
CDR3 protein: CAIRLGSYGYTF

J gene: TRBJ2-3
D gene: -
clone size: few
V gene: TRBV5-1
CDR3 DNA: TGCGCCAGCAGCGTAGGTATAGGCACAGATACGCAGTATTTT
CDR3 protein: CASSVGIGTDTQYF

J gene: TRBJ2-7
D gene: TRBD1
clone size: few
V gene: TRBV7-7
CDR3 DNA: TGTGCCAGCAGCTCGGGACAGGGGAACTACGAGCAGTACTTC
CDR3 protein: CASSSGQGNYEQYF

J gene: TRBJ1-1
D gene: -
clone size: few
V gene: TRBV7-6
CDR3 DNA: TGTGCCAGCAGCTCCAAAACAGGATTGAACACTGAAGCTTTCTTT
CDR3 protein: CASSSKTGLNTEAFF

J gene: TRBJ2-6
D gene: -
clone size: few
V gene: TRBV6-5
CDR3 DNA: TGTGCCAGCAGTTACGGGACGGGGATCTCTGGGGCCAACGTCCTGACTTTC
CDR3 protein: CASSYGTGISGANVLTF

J gene: TRBJ2-3
D gene: TRBD2
clone size: -
V gene: TRBV15
CDR3 DNA: TGTGCCACCAGCACCCTCCTAGCGGGGAGCACAGATACGCAGTATTTT
CDR3 protein: CATSTLLAGSTDTQYF

J gene: TRBJ2-3
D gene: -
clone size: -
V gene: TRBV24-1
CDR3 DNA: TGTGCCACCAGTGCGAAGGATGACACCCTATTTGGTAATACGCAGTATTTT
CDR3 protein: CATSAKDDTLFGNTQYF

J gene: TRBJ2-7
D gene: -
clone size: -
V gene: TRBV10-3
CDR3 DNA: TGTGCCACCGGCCGGGACAAAGCCTACGAGCAGTACTTC
CDR3 protein: CATGRDKAYEQYF

J gene: TRBJ2-2
D gene: TRBD1
clone size: few
V gene: TRBV7-3
CDR3 DNA: TGTGCCAGCAGCTTAGGGTCCCAGGGGGCCACCGGGGAGCTGTTTTTT
CDR3 protein: CASSLGSQGATGELFF

J gene: TRBJ2-7
D gene: TRBD1
clone size: few
V gene: TRBV6-1
CDR3 DNA: TGTGCCAGCCGGGACAGGGGCAGGCGTGGGGAGCAGTACTTC
CDR3 protein: CASRDRGRRGEQYF

J gene: TRBJ2-2
D gene: TRBD1
clone size: -
V gene: TRBV7-6
CDR3 DNA: TGTGCCAGCAGCCCGGACAGGTGGACCGGGGAGCTGTTTTTT
CDR3 protein: CASSPDRWTGELFF

J gene: TRBJ2-1
D gene: TRBD2
clone size: few
V gene: TRBV15
CDR3 DNA: TGTGCCACCAGCAGCCGACGGAGGACTAGCGTATACAATGAGCAGTTCTTC
CDR3 protein: CATSSRRRTSVYNEQFF

J gene: TRBJ2-7
D gene: -
clone size: -
V gene: TRBV12-3/TRBV12-4
CDR3 DNA: TGTGCCAGCAGTTTAGCGCTTTTGCTCTCCTACGAGCAGTACTTC
CDR3 protein: CASSLALLLSYEQYF

J gene: TRBJ1-5
D gene: -
clone size: few
V gene: TRBV12-3/TRBV12-4
CDR3 DNA: TGTGCCAGCAGCGATTATAGCAATCAGCCCCAGCATTTT
CDR3 protein: CASSDYSNQPQHF

J gene: TRBJ2-2
D gene: TRBD1
clone size: -
V gene: TRBV9
CDR3 DNA: TGTGCCAGCAGCGTAGGGACAGGGGAGTACGGCGGGGAGCTGTTTTTT
CDR3 protein: CASSVGTGEYGGELFF

J gene: TRBJ2-7
D gene: -
clone size: -
V gene: TRBV5-5
CDR3 DNA: TGTGCCAGCAGCTCCGAAAATGCCTACGAGCAGTACTTC
CDR3 protein: CASSSENAYEQYF

J gene: TRBJ2-1
D gene: -
clone size: -
V gene: TRBV27
CDR3 DNA: TGTGCCAGCAGTTTAGGCTCTCCCACTGAGCAGTTCTTC
CDR3 protein: CASSLGSPTEQFF

J gene: TRBJ1-1
D gene: -
clone size: -
V gene: TRBV7-2
CDR3 DNA: TGTGCCAGCAGCTTAAGGCACACTGAAGCTTTCTTT
CDR3 protein: CASSLRHTEAFF

J gene: TRBJ1-5
D gene: -
clone size: few
V gene: TRBV7-9
CDR3 DNA: TGTGCCAGCAGCTTAGGGCGGACAGAGGGGCAGCCCCAGCATTTT
CDR3 protein: CASSLGRTEGQPQHF